The rows below give T cell receptor beta chains drawn from one sample of a study of T-cell reconstitution after alpha-beta-depleted transplantation in children. Via MiXCR, TCRdb re-called the PCR reads, giving one row per CDR3 protein. Among roughly 500,000 distinct CDR3 sequences, about a sixth were seen once, and the ten largest hold 3% to 3.5%. Sequences were derived from PBMCs from the stem cell graft donor, sampled from the stem cell graft. These receptors originate from a human donor who donated a stem cell graft to a child with acute lymphoblastic leukemia. CDR3s include the opening cysteine and the closing phenylalanine or tryptophan. D genes are given only for firm matches. Clone sizes are given selectively: once, few, many, or a class where the clone is expanded.

D	V	J	size	CDR3	DNA
NA	TRBV2	TRBJ1-5	NA	CASSEVGPYSNQPQHF	TGTGCCAGCAGTGAAGTCGGTCCGTATAGCAATCAGCCCCAGCATTTT
TRBD1	TRBV5-1	TRBJ1-1	NA	CASSWDRATVAFF	TGCGCCAGCAGCTGGGACAGGGCCACTGTAGCTTTCTTT
NA	TRBV7-2	TRBJ2-7	few	CASSLMWQGPFYEQYF	TGTGCCAGCAGCTTAATGTGGCAGGGACCTTTTTACGAGCAGTACTTC
NA	TRBV20-1	TRBJ2-7	NA	CSARGTGWWSLEQYF	TGCAGTGCTAGAGGAACAGGTTGGTGGTCCCTCGAGCAGTACTTC
NA	TRBV15	TRBJ1-2	NA	CATSSRSGDYGYTF	TGTGCCACCAGCTCCCGAAGCGGGGACTATGGCTACACCTTC
TRBD2	TRBV6-1	TRBJ2-3	few	CASRIAGGSTDTQYF	TGTGCCAGCAGGATAGCGGGAGGCTCGACAGATACGCAGTATTTT
NA	TRBV20-1	TRBJ2-7	NA	CSVLGVRSYEQYF	TGCAGTGTTCTCGGCGTCAGAAGTTACGAGCAGTACTTC
TRBD2	TRBV5-1	TRBJ2-1	NA	CASSLSAGGSNEQFF	TGCGCCAGCAGCTTGTCAGCGGGAGGGAGCAATGAGCAGTTCTTC
TRBD2	TRBV6-1	TRBJ2-7	few	CASSRLAASAYEQYF	TGTGCCAGCAGTCGACTAGCGGCCAGCGCCTACGAGCAGTACTTC
NA	TRBV12-3/TRBV12-4	TRBJ2-5	few	CASSLDPSWETQYF	TGTGCCAGCAGTTTAGACCCGTCCTGGGAGACCCAGTACTTC
NA	TRBV5-1	TRBJ1-1	few	CASKTGWGVNTEAFF	TGCGCCAGCAAGACAGGTTGGGGTGTGAACACTGAAGCTTTCTTT
TRBD2	TRBV11-2	TRBJ2-1	NA	CASSPLLAARSYNEQFF	TGTGCCAGCAGCCCCCTCCTAGCGGCCCGCTCCTACAATGAGCAGTTCTTC